The entry that follows covers one T cell receptor beta chain sequence. This specimen belongs to a study of blood T cell repertoires in COVID-19. Study background: Researchers got acute and convalescent COVID-19 samples from the United States, Italy and Spain. The cDNA or gDNA used as material had been derived from T cells, B-cell-depleted T cells, or PBMCs.

Original processing notes: Amplifying reference gene primers gave estimates of nucleated cell counts. The protocol was immunoSEQ multiplex PCR, while the TCRdb copy is restricted to in-frame clones and leaves out a portion. Clone size and V and J calls were adopted from that table, with D and trimming inferred from the DNA. Here the sample spans under 40,000 clones, 87% being singletons. Trimming took off 3 bases at V and 4 bases at J, with 18 bases between the two ends. This CDR3 region has 15 residues. Germline V gene data show CDR1 as GTSNPN and CDR2 as SVGIG (reference sequence). Specimen: peripheral blood. The chain is built from TRBV30 and TRBJ1-1; maybe TRBD1 (6 bases). The sequence was obtained from an older man with active COVID-19. CDR3 region: CAWRPRGALSTEAFF. The CDR3 coding sequence is TGTGCCTGGAGGCCCCGGGGGGCGTTAAGCACTGAAGCTTTCTTT.